The 6 T cell receptor beta chains below all came from one sample that was sequenced in a study of blood T cells in healthy people across ages. The second PCR ran roughly 6 to 12 cycles with a sample-barcoded 5' primer and J-beta primers. Each CDR3 protein gets one entry after TCRdb re-called the 5' RACE reads with MiXCR. This table holds nearly 800,000 distinct CDR3 sequences, roughly 25% found once. These data also featured in a second study, about T cells of mothers and their children.

The sequenced sample consisted of blood. The receptors stem from a boy younger than 18 in good health.

With respect to this clonotype: The junction differs from germline at one of its ends, possibly a read error. The chain couples TRBV7-9 to TRBJ1-3, with D possibly being TRBD1 (5 bases). The CDR3 runs to 15 residues. Per germline, CDR1 SEHNR and CDR2 FQNEAQ (reference sequence). The CDR3 is CDSSFWDAPGNTIYF. CDR3 DNA: TGTGACAGCAGCTTTTGGGACGCTCCGGGAAACACCATATATTTT. Drawing the rest from reference TRBV7-9 and TRBJ1-3, the complete variable domain is DTGVSQNPRHKITKRGQNVTFRCDPISEHNRLYWYRQTLGQGPEFLTYFQNEAQLEKSRLLSDRFSAERPKGSFSTLEIQRTEQGDSAMYLCDSSFWDAPGNTIYFGEGSWLTVV.

This clonotype was seen a handful of times. The chain employs TRBV20-1 and TRBJ2-1; the D is unclear. This CDR3 contains 14 residues. Germline loops: CDR1 DFQATT, CDR2 SNEGSKA (reference sequence). V was cut by 6 bases and J by 3 bases, with 15 bases left in between. The CDR3, as DNA: TGCAGTGCCCGTTCCCTGGTCGACTACAATGAGCAGTTCTTC. Translated, it gives CSARSLVDYNEQFF.

The rearrangement links TRBV12-3 or TRBV12-4 to TRBJ2-7, with 7 bases lining up with TRBD1. J was trimmed by 4 bases and V by 5 bases; bases with no gene match: 5. This CDR3 is built from 13 residues. In nucleotides, the CDR3 is TGTGCCAGCAGTCCCTCGGACAGGTACGAGCAGTACTTC. It is translated as CASSPSDRYEQYF.

CDR3 DNA: TGCAGTGCTACCAGGGGGGAGGGCTACACCTTC. Protein product: CSATRGEGYTF. The J gene is TRBJ1-2, the V gene TRBV20-1; the match to TRBD1 covers 7 bases. Germline CDR1 and CDR2: DFQATT and SNEGSKA (reference sequence). V was clipped by 4 bases and J by 8 bases; unmatched bases: 4. The CDR3 extends over 11 amino acids.

This clonotype appeared a few times. This chain joins TRBV28 and TRBJ1-5, with TRBD1 matching 8 bases. Germline V lookup: CDR1 MDHEN, CDR2 SYDVKM. The CDR3 sequence is 14 residues long. The ends lost 7 bases at V and 6 bases at J; junction bases unmatched: 8. The CDR3 DNA follows: TGTGCCAGCACCTGGACAGGGAGGACTCAGCCCCAGCATTTT. Encoded protein: CASTWTGRTQPQHF.

Concerning this clonotype: Germline is not matched at one junction end, which may reflect a read error. The rearrangement uses TRBV4-3 and TRBJ2-1, with D perhaps TRBD2 (5 bases). The CDR3 is 16 amino acids. CDR1 and CDR2 (germline): LGHNA, YSLEER. In DNA, the CDR3 is TGCGCCAGCAGCCAAGATCTCCGGACTGCAGACAATGGGCAGTTCTTC. Translating it yields CASSQDLRTADNGQFF.